Described below is a single T cell receptor (beta chain) sequence and its context. The CDR3 spans 20 residues. The junction had 18 bases not matched to a gene; V was cut back by 0 bases and J by 5 bases. From germline, CDR1 is LGHNA and CDR2 YNFKEQ. Treatment indicated: randomized to nivolumab then ipilimumab (arm A) or the reverse (arm B). Sorted cells were live CD3+CD8+, lacking CD19 and CD56, from PBMCs. Produced via immunoSEQ multiplex PCR; TCRdb's table is partial and in-frame only. Among roughly 11,000 clones listed, 75% to 80% were seen once. The sample comes from a study of sequential checkpoint blockade in melanoma. Overall study context: First-line arms were nivolumab then ipilimumab, or the reverse, randomized 1:1.

This chain links TRBV4-2 with TRBJ2-2; 7 positions match TRBD2. This specimen consisted of CD8+ T cells sorted from blood (inferred from file names), obtained from a patient given nivolumab and ipilimumab in sequence. This sequence was found in a human donor with melanoma. The CDR3 protein is CASSQESWLWEGLGTGELFF. The CDR3 DNA reads TGTGCCAGCAGCCAAGAGTCTTGGTTGTGGGAGGGGTTGGGGACCGGGGAGCTGTTTTTT.